A selection of T cell receptor beta chains follows, all from one sample in a study of T cell responses to AZD1222 COVID-19 vaccine. Clones were sequenced by immunoSEQ multiplex PCR, and TCRdb holds only the in-frame ones, with some missing. The repertoire holds 25,000 to 30,000 clones, with more than 85% as singletons. Here the sequenced sample was peripheral blood, taken on day 0 of AZD1222 vaccination. The receptors originated from an adult in good health. CDR3s include the opening cysteine and the closing phenylalanine or tryptophan. The D gene is left open where the match is weak. Clone size is shown for a subset of rows, as once, few, many or a class of expanded clone.

j_call clone_size d_call v_call cdr3_nt cdr3_aa
TRBJ1-1 NA NA TRBV4-1 TGCGCCAGCAGCCAACCCCGGGGGCCTAGGGCTTTCTTT CASSQPRGPRAFF
TRBJ1-5 NA NA TRBV5-1 TGCGCCAGCAGCTTGGCGGGACTTAGCAATCAGCCCCAGCATTTT CASSLAGLSNQPQHF
TRBJ1-3 NA NA TRBV5-6 TGTGCCAGCAGCCCGGGGCCAGTAGGGAACACCATATATTTT CASSPGPVGNTIYF
TRBJ1-1 NA TRBD1 TRBV11-2 TGTGCCAGCAGCTTAGCCCCGGACAGGGCATCTGAAGCTTTCTTT CASSLAPDRASEAFF
TRBJ2-1 once TRBD2 TRBV19 TGTGCCAGTAGTATCCCCGGCGGGAGGAATGAGCAGTTCTTC CASSIPGGRNEQFF
TRBJ2-7 NA NA TRBV2 TGTGCCAGCAGTGAAGGGGCCTACGAGCAGTACTTC CASSEGAYEQYF
TRBJ2-1 once NA TRBV7-2 TGTGCCAGCAGCTTAGACCGCAGGACGAGTGAGCAGTTCTTC CASSLDRRTSEQFF
TRBJ2-1 NA TRBD2 TRBV11-3 TGTGCCAGCAGCTTCACTAGCGGGTGGTCGTCCTACAATGAGCAGTTCTTC CASSFTSGWSSYNEQFF
TRBJ1-5 NA TRBD1 TRBV9 TGTGCCAGCAGCGCCACAGGGGTTCAGCCCCAGCATTTT CASSATGVQPQHF
TRBJ2-7 few NA TRBV28 TGTGCCAGCCAGGAGGCGGCCCCATTCTACGAGCAGTACTTC CASQEAAPFYEQYF
TRBJ1-2 NA NA TRBV5-1 TGCGCCAGCAGCTTGGGTCCCCCGGGGAGCTACACCTTC CASSLGPPGSYTF
TRBJ1-6 NA NA TRBV5-1 TGCGCCAGCAGCTTGGATCGTGTAGAAAATAATTCACCCCTCCACTTT CASSLDRVENNSPLHF
TRBJ1-2 once TRBD1 TRBV6-6 TGTGCCAGCAGTTACGAACGGACAGGAGCCTATGGCTACACCTTC CASSYERTGAYGYTF
TRBJ1-1 NA NA TRBV29-1 TGCAGCGTTGGTTCCCCAAGACGATGGAACATGAACACTGAAGCTTTCTTT CSVGSPRRWNMNTEAFF
TRBJ2-7 NA TRBD1 TRBV6-1 TGTGCCAGCAGTGATCCCCCAACAGGGGCCTACGAGCAGTACTTC CASSDPPTGAYEQYF
TRBJ2-1 NA TRBD2 TRBV18 TGTGCCAGCTCACCACCGGGGAATGCGGGGGTGAGCGGCAATGAGCAGTTCTTC CASSPPGNAGVSGNEQFF
TRBJ1-5 NA NA TRBV9 TGTGCCAGCAGCGTAGTTTTGGGGGCGCATCAGCCCCAGCATTTT CASSVVLGAHQPQHF
TRBJ1-2 NA NA TRBV13 TGTGCCAGCAGCCTTTTTATCGACATCACGGCTGGCTACACCTTC CASSLFIDITAGYTF
TRBJ1-2 NA TRBD1 TRBV19 TGTGCCATCCTACAGGGGGCGAGCTACACCTTC CAILQGASYTF
TRBJ2-2 NA TRBD1 TRBV7-6 TGTGCCAGCAGCAAGCAGACAGGGGGTTACACCGGGGAGCTGTTTTTT CASSKQTGGYTGELFF
TRBJ2-1 once TRBD1 TRBV5-1 TGCGCCAGCAGCTTAAGTTTGACAGGGTTGGGATACAATGAGCAGTTCTTC CASSLSLTGLGYNEQFF
TRBJ1-5 NA TRBD1 TRBV28 TGTGCCAGCAGTGCCGACAGGGCTCAGCCCCAGCATTTT CASSADRAQPQHF
TRBJ2-7 few TRBD1 TRBV6-2/TRBV6-3 TGTGCCAGCAGTTACCGACAGGGGCCCTACGAGCAGTACTTC CASSYRQGPYEQYF
TRBJ2-7 NA NA TRBV5-6 TGTGCCAGCAGCTATGCGCGGGACGAGCAGTACTTC CASSYARDEQYF
TRBJ2-3 NA NA TRBV6-5 TGTGCCAGCAGTTACGGGACTGTCACAGATACGCAGTATTTT CASSYGTVTDTQYF
TRBJ2-2 NA TRBD2 TRBV24-1 TGTGCCACCTACCAGATGGGGAAACTAGCGTACTTGACCGGGGAGCTGTTTTTT CATYQMGKLAYLTGELFF
TRBJ1-5 NA NA TRBV6-4 TGTGCCAGCAGTGACCAGGACGGACCCAATCAGCCCCAGCATTTT CASSDQDGPNQPQHF
TRBJ1-2 NA NA TRBV6-4 TGTGCCAGCTCTGAAGAGGGTGGAACTAACTATGGCTACACCTTC CASSEEGGTNYGYTF
TRBJ1-2 NA NA TRBV29-1 TGCAGCGTTGAAGGGGCATACACCTTC CSVEGAYTF
TRBJ2-7 NA TRBD1 TRBV5-4 TGTGCCAGCAGCTTCTCGACAGGGGGGTCCTACGAGCAGTACTTC CASSFSTGGSYEQYF
TRBJ1-6 NA NA TRBV24-1 TGTGCCACCAGTAGGGGGACCGGGACCCAACCCTCACCCCTCCACTTT CATSRGTGTQPSPLHF
TRBJ1-2 NA NA TRBV3-1/TRBV3-2 TGTGCCAGCAGCCAAGGCGCGGGGTCTGGAGGCTACACCTTC CASSQGAGSGGYTF
TRBJ1-5 NA NA TRBV5-8 TGTGCCAGCAGCTTGGTTGGGGGTGGACAGCCCCAGCATTTT CASSLVGGGQPQHF
TRBJ1-1 NA TRBD1 TRBV6-5 TGTGCCAGCAGGGACAGGGGGCAAGGCACTGAAGCTTTCTTT CASRDRGQGTEAFF